The 18 T cell receptor beta chains presented below share a single source sample, sequenced in a study of blood T cell repertoires in COVID-19. Here immunoSEQ multiplex PCR was the method, and the copy in TCRdb shows in-frame clones only, minus some. The repertoire holds some 190,000 clones, with 80% as singletons. The specimen sequenced was peripheral blood. These receptors were taken from a man aged 60-69 years with acute or convalescent COVID-19.

The chain carries TRBV5-1 and TRBJ2-4; D might be TRBD2 (7 bases). In germline, CDR1 is SGHRS, CDR2 YFSETQ. The CDR3 loop spans 14 amino acids. V was shortened by 0 bases and J by 6 bases, with 10 bases between the two germline ends. The CDR3 loop is CASSLDREGNIQYF. The CDR3 nucleotides read TGCGCCAGCAGCTTGGACAGGGAGGGAAACATTCAGTACTTC.

The chain uses TRBV2 and TRBJ1-2, with 8 bases matching TRBD1. V shed 7 bases, J shed 4 bases, and the junction held 11 bases outside the gene matches. CDR1 is SNHLY, CDR2 FYNNEI, per germline. This CDR3 contains 15 residues. CDR3 in amino acids: CASTLDRVVGYGYTF. The CDR3 bases are TGTGCCAGCACCCTGGACAGGGTCGTGGGCTATGGCTACACCTTC.

This clone was observed a handful of times. The chain joins TRBV3-1 (or the pseudogene TRBV3-2) to TRBJ1-4; D is perhaps TRBD1 (5 bases). V lost 6 bases to trimming and J lost 8 bases, with 13 bases between them. CDR1 is LGHDT and CDR2 is YNNKEL in the germline V gene (reference sequence). The CDR3 length is 13 residues. The DNA for the CDR3 is TGTGCCAGCAGAGGGCAGGGTCTGGAAAAACTGTTTTTT. This sequence encodes CASRGQGLEKLFF.

This chain links TRBV11-2 with TRBJ2-1, with D possibly being TRBD1 (5 bases). V dropped 4 bases and J dropped 4 bases, with 17 bases sitting between them. The CDR3 covers 16 residues. Germline V CDR1 and CDR2: SGHAT, FQNNGV. The chain's CDR3 is CASSSQRQSNYNEQFF. Here the CDR3 DNA reads TGTGCCAGCAGCTCACAACGACAGTCCAATTACAATGAGCAGTTCTTC.

The V call is TRBV27, the J call TRBJ1-2; 8 nucleotides agree with TRBD1. The CDR3 runs to 15 residues. Germline trimming cut 5 bases from V and 8 bases from J; bases unmatched to any gene: 13. Germline loops: CDR1 MNHEY, CDR2 SMNVEV (reference sequence). The DNA for the CDR3 is TGTGCCAGCAGTGCATTCCTACAGGGGGAAGGAGGCTACACCTTC. As protein: CASSAFLQGEGGYTF.

The chain carries TRBV5-1 and TRBJ1-1; D gene unclear. The CDR3 has 16 residues. V dropped 2 bases and J dropped 0 bases, with 14 bases sitting between them. Germline V CDR1 and CDR2: SGHRS, YFSETQ. The CDR3 here is CASSFLPTGMNTEAFF. The CDR3 nucleotides are TGCGCCAGCAGCTTCCTCCCGACGGGGATGAACACTGAAGCTTTCTTT.

This clone was counted a single time. The gene calls are TRBV10-2 and TRBJ1-5; the D gene is possibly TRBD1 (5 bases). Trimming stripped 3 bases from V and 7 bases from J, with 16 bases between. The length of the CDR3 is 15 residues. Germline V gene sequence: CDR1 WSHSY, CDR2 SAAADI. The CDR3 here is CASSDSKGLRQPQHF. CDR3 nucleotides: TGCGCCAGCAGTGATTCGAAGGGGTTGAGGCAGCCCCAGCATTTT.

The chain carries TRBV7-3 and TRBJ2-3, with TRBD1 matching over 8 bases. This CDR3 is built from 15 residues. V gave up 3 bases and J gave up 3 bases; unmatched junction bases: 5. Germline values: CDR1 SGHTA, CDR2 FQGTGA. This CDR3 is CASSFRQGRTDTQYF. In nucleotides, the CDR3 is TGTGCCAGCAGCTTCCGACAGGGGAGGACAGATACGCAGTATTTT.

The CDR3 is CSASPSGYGYTF. The CDR3 DNA sequence: TGCAGTGCTAGTCCATCAGGCTATGGCTACACCTTC. The genes are TRBV20-1 and TRBJ1-2; the D is unclear. The CDR3 spans 12 residues. The V end lost 3 bases, the J end lost 4 bases, and 9 bases lay between the germline ends. Germline CDR1 is DFQATT and CDR2 is SNEGSKA (reference sequence).

V gene TRBV7-9 combines with J gene TRBJ2-7, with a possible D match to TRBD1 (6 bases). The ends were cut back, 5 bases at V and 3 bases at J, with 14 bases in the middle. Germline CDR1 reads SEHNR; CDR2 reads FQNEAQ (reference sequence). This CDR3 spans 14 amino acids. The CDR3, as DNA: TGTGCCAGCAGCCTACAGGGTGCACTCTACGAGCAGTACTTC. Translated: CASSLQGALYEQYF.

The V gene is TRBV7-9, the J gene TRBJ2-1; D gene uncertain. The V gene lost 4 bases and the J gene lost 8 bases, with 9 bases spanning the gap. The germline gives CDR1 SEHNR, CDR2 FQNEAQ (reference sequence). The CDR3 runs to 12 residues. The CDR3: CASSSNSDEQFF. The CDR3 DNA reads as TGTGCCAGCAGCTCGAATAGTGATGAGCAGTTCTTC.

The chain couples TRBV12-3 or TRBV12-4 to TRBJ2-2; a weak D match, TRBD2 (6 bases). V lost 7 bases and J lost 7, with 13 bases in between. The CDR3 runs to 13 residues. CDR3 amino acids: CASTPRRDGELFF. The CDR3 DNA sequence: TGTGCCAGCACTCCTAGGAGGGACGGGGAGCTGTTTTTT.

This clone was detected a few times. CDR3 coding DNA: TGTGCCAGTAGTTTCGACGGGGGAGACCAGCCCCAGCATTTT. It specifies CASSFDGGDQPQHF. The chain links TRBV19 to TRBJ1-5, with TRBD1 as a possible D gene (5 bases). In germline, CDR1 is LNHDA, CDR2 SQIVND (reference sequence). This CDR3 has 14 amino acids. V was clipped by 5 bases and J by 7 bases, with 15 bases between them.

This clone was observed once. The chain combines TRBV29-1 with TRBJ2-1; the match to TRBD2 covers 7 bases. The CDR3 covers 15 residues. The germline V gene encodes CDR1 SQVTM and CDR2 ANQGSEA. The V segment lost 3 bases and the J segment 7 bases; nucleotides outside the gene matches: 12. DNA of the CDR3: TGCAGCGTTGAGGGGTTGACGGAACTAGCGAATGAGCAGTTCTTC. It translates to CSVEGLTELANEQFF.

The chain has TRBV25-1 and TRBJ2-1, with 8 nucleotides matching TRBD2. The CDR3 runs to 14 residues. The germline CDR1 and CDR2 sequences are MGHDK and SYGVNS. V lost 5 bases, J lost 9 bases, and 9 bases stayed unmatched. CDR3 DNA sequence: TGTGCCAGCAGTAACTCCCTAGCGGGTATTGAGCAGTTCTTC. It codes for CASSNSLAGIEQFF.

V usage is TRBV11-2 and J usage is TRBJ1-6; the D gene is possibly TRBD1 (6 bases). The CDR3 contains 14 residues. Trimming pared 5 bases from V and 8 bases from J, leaving 13 bases between. Germline V gives CDR1 SGHAT, CDR2 FQNNGV. The CDR3 DNA reads as TGTGCCAGCAGCCCCGACACAGGGCATTCACCCCTCCACTTT. This codes for CASSPDTGHSPLHF.

As for this clone: At one end the junction does not follow the germline gene, possibly because of a read error. The chain joins TRBV7-7 to TRBJ2-2; 9 bases are a match to TRBD2. There are 16 residues in the CDR3. The germline CDR1 and CDR2 sequences are SSHAT and FNYEAQ (reference sequence). The CDR3: CASSLELAGNTGELFF. The CDR3, as DNA: TGTGCTAGCAGCCTCGAACTAGCGGGGAACACCGGGGAGCTGTTTTTT.

The V and J genes are TRBV4-3 and TRBJ1-4; D unclear. CDR1 and CDR2 from the germline V gene are LGHNA and YSLEER. The CDR3 sequence is 17 residues long. V lost 0 bases to trimming and J lost 0 bases, with 11 bases between them. The CDR3 DNA is TGCGCCAGCAGCCAAGATATGGTACATCCAACTAATGAAAAACTGTTTTTT. As protein: CASSQDMVHPTNEKLFF.